This T cell receptor (beta chain) was found in a study of T-cell reconstitution after alpha-beta-depleted transplantation in children. Using unique molecular identifiers, the investigators prepared the TCRbeta library. TCRdb processed the PCR reads anew with MiXCR; each CDR3 protein has one entry. The table includes about 360,000 distinct CDR3 sequences, 10% to 15% detected once. V was cut by 6 bases and J by 4 bases, with 13 bases left in between. The CDR3 length is 13 residues. This clonotype came up a few times. The sequences come from PBMCs, collected from the stem cell graft. The V and J genes are TRBV12-3 or TRBV12-4 and TRBJ2-7, with D maybe TRBD2 (5 bases). This receptor was identified in a human donor who donated a stem cell graft to a child with Fanconi anemia. CDR3 nucleotide sequence: TGTGCCAGCAGCATTGGACTGCCTTACGAGCAGTACTTC. It is translated as CASSIGLPYEQYF.